The rows below give T cell receptor beta chains drawn from one sample of a study of high-grade serous ovarian cancer treatment subgroups. Clones were read by immunoSEQ multiplex PCR, and TCRdb kept only the in-frame ones, dropping some. Here the sample spans around 12,000 clones, roughly 80% being singletons. The sequencing sample was made of tumor tissue. The receptors were gathered from a human donor with high-grade serous ovarian cancer. Each CDR3 is given with its conserved first and last residue. A D gene is named only where the DNA matches it firmly. Where a row states a size, it is once, few, many or the class of an expanded clone; other rows omit it.

TRBV4-1	.	.	TRBJ2-1	CASSQSSHEQFF	TGCGCCAGCAGCCAAAGCAGCCATGAGCAGTTCTTC
TRBV25-1	few	.	TRBJ1-1	CASSGDGMNTEAFF	TGTGCCAGCAGTGGGGACGGCATGAACACTGAAGCTTTCTTT
TRBV28	.	.	TRBJ2-7	CASSFPGGRDYPNF	TGTGCCAGCAGTTTCCCAGGGGGCAGGGACTATCCCAACTTC
TRBV2	.	TRBD2	TRBJ2-1	CASRGGSNYNEQFF	TGTGCCAGCAGGGGCGGGAGCAATTACAATGAGCAGTTCTTC
TRBV15	.	.	TRBJ1-1	CATSPRAAFTEAFF	TGTGCCACCAGCCCCCGGGCAGCATTCACTGAAGCTTTCTTT
TRBV7-9	.	.	TRBJ2-7	CASSLGVREQYF	TGTGCCAGCAGCCTAGGGGTTAGAGAGCAGTACTTC
TRBV27	.	TRBD1	TRBJ2-3	CASSFQTGGTSTDTQYF	TGTGCCAGCAGTTTCCAGACAGGGGGCACGAGCACAGATACGCAGTATTTT
TRBV5-1	.	.	TRBJ2-3	CASSFTGQTTDTQYF	TGCGCCAGCAGCTTCACCGGACAGACCACAGATACGCAGTATTTT
TRBV27	.	TRBD2	TRBJ2-2	CASSPGLAGATNTGELFF	TGTGCCAGCAGTCCTGGACTAGCGGGCGCGACGAACACCGGGGAGCTGTTTTTT
TRBV5-5	.	.	TRBJ2-3	CASSLGRPNTDTQYF	TGTGCCAGCAGCTTGGGGCGGCCCAACACAGATACGCAGTATTTT
TRBV28	.	TRBD1	TRBJ2-2	CASSRYRGRSGELFF	TGTGCCAGCAGTCGGTACAGGGGGCGTTCCGGGGAGCTGTTTTTT
TRBV6-6	.	TRBD2	TRBJ2-2	CASSYGGGRVTGELFF	TGTGCCAGCAGTTACGGTGGCGGGAGGGTAACCGGGGAGCTGTTTTTT
TRBV11-2	.	.	TRBJ2-7	CASSLEAEYEQYF	TGTGCCAGCAGCTTAGAGGCCGAATACGAGCAGTACTTC
TRBV30	.	.	TRBJ1-2	CACPLGGNYGYTF	TGTGCCTGCCCGCTAGGGGGTAACTATGGCTACACCTTC
TRBV6-5	.	TRBD2	TRBJ2-7	CASSYSLLAGSYEQYF	TGTGCCAGCAGTTACTCGTTACTAGCGGGATCCTACGAGCAGTACTTC
TRBV7-3	.	TRBD1	TRBJ2-1	CASSRSGQGGNEQFF	TGTGCCAGCAGCCGATCGGGACAGGGTGGCAATGAGCAGTTCTTC
TRBV9	.	TRBD1	TRBJ1-2	CASSVAPLQGANYGYTF	TGTGCCAGCAGCGTAGCCCCCCTACAGGGGGCTAACTATGGCTACACCTTC
TRBV2	once	.	TRBJ1-5	CATSRGREGQPQHF	TGTGCCACCAGCAGAGGCAGGGAGGGTCAGCCCCAGCATTTT
TRBV19	.	.	TRBJ1-5	CASTGVGEGQPQHF	TGTGCCAGTACAGGGGTGGGAGAGGGACAGCCCCAGCATTTT
TRBV6-4	.	.	TRBJ2-1	CASSDSAGRVSEQFF	TGTGCCAGCAGTGACTCGGCTGGCAGGGTCAGTGAGCAGTTCTTC
TRBV10-3	.	TRBD2	TRBJ2-7	CAISESTRGAYEQYF	TGTGCCATCAGTGAGTCGACACGGGGGGCCTACGAGCAGTACTTC
TRBV19	.	.	TRBJ2-5	CASSLGLQETQYF	TGTGCCAGTAGTCTCGGACTCCAAGAGACCCAGTACTTC
TRBV7-9	.	TRBD2	TRBJ2-1	CASSSSGLAAWEQFF	TGTGCCAGCAGCTCTTCGGGACTAGCGGCCTGGGAGCAGTTCTTC
TRBV19	.	TRBD1	TRBJ2-1	CASTAGTGRIGSYNEQFF	TGTGCCAGTACCGCGGGGACAGGGCGAATCGGGTCCTACAATGAGCAGTTCTTC
TRBV19	.	TRBD1	TRBJ2-5	CASSIDGARTGEETQYF	TGTGCCAGTAGTATAGATGGGGCGAGGACAGGGGAAGAGACCCAGTACTTC
TRBV5-4	.	.	TRBJ2-3	CASSPQGGTQYF	TGTGCCAGCAGCCCCCAAGGGGGTACGCAGTATTTT
TRBV6-1	once	.	TRBJ1-1	CASSEDGRGVDTEAFF	TGTGCCAGCAGTGAAGATGGGCGGGGGGTTGACACTGAAGCTTTCTTT
TRBV29-1	.	.	TRBJ2-3	CSVVRPAPDTQYF	TGCAGCGTTGTGAGGCCGGCCCCAGATACGCAGTATTTT
TRBV11-2	.	.	TRBJ1-1	CASSLPQAANTEAFF	TGTGCCAGCAGCTTACCCCAAGCAGCGAACACTGAAGCTTTCTTT
TRBV5-8	.	TRBD1	TRBJ2-7	CASSPQGQGYEQYF	TGTGCCAGCAGCCCTCAGGGACAGGGCTACGAGCAGTACTTC
TRBV2	.	.	TRBJ1-2	CASGQGWSNYGYTF	TGTGCCAGCGGGCAGGGCTGGTCGAACTATGGCTACACCTTC
TRBV4-2	.	.	TRBJ1-3	CASSLQVTGNTIYF	TGTGCCAGCAGCCTACAAGTTACTGGAAACACCATATATTTT
TRBV6-1	.	TRBD2	TRBJ2-7	CASSEIAGGTYEQYF	TGTGCCAGCAGTGAAATAGCGGGAGGAACCTACGAGCAGTACTTC
TRBV30	.	.	TRBJ2-7	CAWTTGRGYEQYF	TGTGCCTGGACCACAGGCCGAGGATACGAGCAGTACTTC
TRBV19	.	.	TRBJ2-7	CASSISAPYEQYF	TGTGCCAGTAGTATTTCAGCCCCGTACGAGCAGTACTTC
TRBV12-2	.	.	TRBJ2-1	CASRFPPTSVFSIPHNEQFF	TGTGCAAGTCGCTTCCCTCCGACTAGCGTCTTCTCCATACCCCACAATGAGCAGTTCTTC
TRBV15	few	.	TRBJ2-5	CATSRAGDSKETQYF	TGTGCCACCAGCAGAGCGGGGGACAGCAAAGAGACCCAGTACTTC
TRBV2	.	TRBD1	TRBJ2-4	CASSEPGQARGNIQYF	TGTGCCAGCAGTGAGCCCGGACAGGCCCGAGGAAACATTCAGTACTTC
TRBV27	.	.	TRBJ2-7	CASSFGPAYEQYF	TGTGCCAGCAGTTTTGGGCCGGCCTACGAGCAGTACTTC
TRBV28	.	.	TRBJ1-2	CASSPDMAYYGYTF	TGTGCCAGCAGCCCCGACATGGCTTATTATGGCTACACCTTC
TRBV2	few	.	TRBJ1-1	CASSPSRGGDTEAFF	TGTGCCAGCAGTCCAAGTCGGGGGGGGGACACTGAAGCTTTCTTT
TRBV6-6	.	TRBD1	TRBJ1-5	CASSAGGHNQPQHF	TGTGCCAGCAGTGCAGGGGGCCACAATCAGCCCCAGCATTTT
TRBV28	.	.	TRBJ2-7	CASSDLGGGHYEQYF	TGTGCCAGCAGCGACCTGGGGGGGGGCCACTACGAGCAGTACTTC
TRBV5-1	.	TRBD2	TRBJ2-5	CASSLLTSGKETQYF	TGCGCCAGCAGCTTGCTGACTAGCGGAAAAGAGACCCAGTACTTC
TRBV5-4	.	TRBD2	TRBJ2-5	CASSLVLAGGETQYF	TGTGCCAGCAGCTTGGTACTAGCGGGAGGAGAGACCCAGTACTTC
TRBV9	.	TRBD1	TRBJ2-2	CASSPQGTGGTGELFF	TGTGCCAGCAGCCCCCAAGGGACAGGGGGCACCGGGGAGCTGTTTTTT
TRBV6-6	.	.	TRBJ2-7	CASSSSTGSYEQYF	TGTGCCAGCAGTTCCTCGACAGGATCCTACGAGCAGTACTTC
TRBV21-1	.	.	TRBJ2-7	CASSKAPQGRPEESFYEQYF	TGTGCCAGCAGCAAAGCCCCTCAGGGGCGGCCAGAGGAGAGTTTTTACGAGCAGTACTTC
TRBV2	.	.	TRBJ2-7	CASRALAEAYEQYF	TGTGCCAGCAGGGCACTAGCAGAAGCCTACGAGCAGTACTTC
TRBV28	.	.	TRBJ2-2	CASSPRPGWELFF	TGTGCCAGCAGTCCGCGTCCCGGGTGGGAGCTGTTTTTT
TRBV9	.	.	TRBJ1-1	CASSVGGSTEAFF	TGTGCCAGCAGCGTAGGGGGTTCGACTGAAGCTTTCTTT
TRBV10-2	.	TRBD1	TRBJ2-5	CASRQGADETQYF	TGCGCCAGCCGACAGGGGGCCGATGAGACCCAGTACTTC